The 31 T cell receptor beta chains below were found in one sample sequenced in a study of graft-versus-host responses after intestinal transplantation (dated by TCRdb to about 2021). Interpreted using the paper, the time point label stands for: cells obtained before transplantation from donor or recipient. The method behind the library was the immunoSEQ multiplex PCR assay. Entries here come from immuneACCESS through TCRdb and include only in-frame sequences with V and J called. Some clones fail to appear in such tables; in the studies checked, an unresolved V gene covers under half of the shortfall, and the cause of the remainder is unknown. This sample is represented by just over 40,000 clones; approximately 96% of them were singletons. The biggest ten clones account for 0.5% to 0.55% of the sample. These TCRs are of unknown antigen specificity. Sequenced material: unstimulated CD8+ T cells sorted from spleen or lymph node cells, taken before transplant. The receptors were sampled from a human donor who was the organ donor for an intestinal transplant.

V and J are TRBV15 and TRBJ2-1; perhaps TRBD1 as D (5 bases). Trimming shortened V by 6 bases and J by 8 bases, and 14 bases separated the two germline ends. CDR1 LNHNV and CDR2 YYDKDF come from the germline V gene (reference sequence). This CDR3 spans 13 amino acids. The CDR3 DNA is TGTGCCACCAGGGGGCTTATCTGGCATGAGCAGTTCTTC. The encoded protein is CATRGLIWHEQFF.

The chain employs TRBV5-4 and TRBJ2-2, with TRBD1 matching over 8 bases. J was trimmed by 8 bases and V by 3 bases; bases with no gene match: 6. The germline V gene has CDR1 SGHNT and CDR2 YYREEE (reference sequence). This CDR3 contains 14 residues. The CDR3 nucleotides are TGTGCCAGCAGCTCTTCGACAGGGGAAGGGGAGCTGTTTTTT. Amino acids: CASSSSTGEGELFF.

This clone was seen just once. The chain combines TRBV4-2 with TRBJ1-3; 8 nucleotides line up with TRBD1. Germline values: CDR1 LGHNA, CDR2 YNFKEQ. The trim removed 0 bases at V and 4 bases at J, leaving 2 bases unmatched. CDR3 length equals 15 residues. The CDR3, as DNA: TGTGCCAGCAGCCAAGACAGGGGGCCCGGAAACACCATATATTTT. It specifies CASSQDRGPGNTIYF.

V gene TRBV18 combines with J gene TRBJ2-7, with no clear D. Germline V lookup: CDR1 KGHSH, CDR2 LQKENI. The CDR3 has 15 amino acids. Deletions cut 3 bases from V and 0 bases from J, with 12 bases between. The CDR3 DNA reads TGTGCCAGCTCACCTGGCGGTATAGGCTCCTACGAGCAGTACTTC. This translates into CASSPGGIGSYEQYF.

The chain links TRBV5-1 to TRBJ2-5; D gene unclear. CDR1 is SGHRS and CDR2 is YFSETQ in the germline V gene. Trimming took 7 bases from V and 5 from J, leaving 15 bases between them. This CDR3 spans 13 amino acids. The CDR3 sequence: CASRPPLGETQYF. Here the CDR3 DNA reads TGCGCCAGCCGCCCTCCACTGGGGGAGACCCAGTACTTC.

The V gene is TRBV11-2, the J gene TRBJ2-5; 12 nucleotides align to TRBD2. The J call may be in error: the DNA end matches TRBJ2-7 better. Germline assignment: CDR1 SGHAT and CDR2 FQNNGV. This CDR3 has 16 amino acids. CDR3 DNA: TGTGCCAGCAGCCCTCCTAGCGGGGGGGCCTCCTACGAGCAGTACTTC. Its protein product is CASSPPSGGASYEQYF.

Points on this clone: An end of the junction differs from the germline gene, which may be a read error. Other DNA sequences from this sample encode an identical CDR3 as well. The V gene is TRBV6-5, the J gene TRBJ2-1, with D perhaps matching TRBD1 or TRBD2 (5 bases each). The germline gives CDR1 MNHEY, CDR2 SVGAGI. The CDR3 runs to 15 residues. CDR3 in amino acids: CASTPGPYRAYEQFF. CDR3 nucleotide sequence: TGTGCTAGCACCCCGGGACCTTACAGAGCTTATGAGCAGTTCTTC.

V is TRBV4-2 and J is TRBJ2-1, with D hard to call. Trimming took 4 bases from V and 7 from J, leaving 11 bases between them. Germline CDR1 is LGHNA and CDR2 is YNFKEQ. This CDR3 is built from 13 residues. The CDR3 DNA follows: TGTGCCAGCAGCCCCAATCTAATAAATGAGCAGTTCTTC. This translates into CASSPNLINEQFF.

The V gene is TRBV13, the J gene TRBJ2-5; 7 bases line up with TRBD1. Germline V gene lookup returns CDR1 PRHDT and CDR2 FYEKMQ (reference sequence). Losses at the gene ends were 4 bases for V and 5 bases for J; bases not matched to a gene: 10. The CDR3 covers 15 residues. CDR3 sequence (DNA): TGTGCCAGCAGCTCCATAGGGGGCGACGGGGAGACCCAGTACTTC. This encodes CASSSIGGDGETQYF.

The CDR3 DNA sequence: TGTGCCAGCAGCCCAACAGGGGACGCCTACGAGCAGTACTTC. The encoded protein is CASSPTGDAYEQYF. The chain joins TRBV13 to TRBJ2-5; 7 bases match TRBD1. The DNA end lines up better with TRBJ2-7; the J call may be wrong. CDR1 is PRHDT and CDR2 is FYEKMQ in the germline V gene (reference sequence). This CDR3 contains 14 residues.

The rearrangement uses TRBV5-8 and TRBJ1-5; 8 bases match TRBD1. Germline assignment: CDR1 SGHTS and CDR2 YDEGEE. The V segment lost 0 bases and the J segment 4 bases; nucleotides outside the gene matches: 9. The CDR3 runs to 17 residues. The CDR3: CASSLDAADRENQPQHF. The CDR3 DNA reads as TGTGCCAGCAGCTTGGACGCCGCGGACAGGGAGAATCAGCCCCAGCATTTT.

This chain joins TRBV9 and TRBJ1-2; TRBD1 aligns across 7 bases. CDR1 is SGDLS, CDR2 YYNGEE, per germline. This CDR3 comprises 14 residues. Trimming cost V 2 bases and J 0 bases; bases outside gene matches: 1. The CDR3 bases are TGTGCCAGCAGCGTCGGGACAGCTAACTATGGCTACACCTTC. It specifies CASSVGTANYGYTF.

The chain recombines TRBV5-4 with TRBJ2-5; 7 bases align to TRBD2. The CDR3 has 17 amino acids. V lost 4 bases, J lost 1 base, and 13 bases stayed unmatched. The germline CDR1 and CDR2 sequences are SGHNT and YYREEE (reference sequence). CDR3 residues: CASSPILSGDSQETQYF. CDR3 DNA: TGTGCCAGCAGCCCAATTCTCAGCGGGGACTCCCAAGAGACCCAGTACTTC.

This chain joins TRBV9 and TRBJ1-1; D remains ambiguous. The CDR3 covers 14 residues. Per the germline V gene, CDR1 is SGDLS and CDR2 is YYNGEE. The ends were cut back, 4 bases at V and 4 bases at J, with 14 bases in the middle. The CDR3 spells CASSHLTSSTEAFF. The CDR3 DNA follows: TGTGCCAGCAGCCATTTGACATCATCCACTGAAGCTTTCTTT.

The CDR3 DNA is TGTGCCAGCAGGGGGATGACAGGGTTAAATGAGCAGTTCTTC. Protein sequence: CASRGMTGLNEQFF. The J gene is TRBJ2-1, the V gene TRBV11-2; 7 nucleotides align to TRBD1. The V gene end was trimmed by 6 bases and the J gene end by 7 bases; junction bases not matched to a gene: 9. CDR3 length: 14 residues. Germline V gives CDR1 SGHAT, CDR2 FQNNGV.

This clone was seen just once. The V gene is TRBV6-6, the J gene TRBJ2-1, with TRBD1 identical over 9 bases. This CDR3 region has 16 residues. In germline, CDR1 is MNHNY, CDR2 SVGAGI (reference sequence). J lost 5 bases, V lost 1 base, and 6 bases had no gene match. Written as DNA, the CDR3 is TGTGCCAGCAGTTACTTAGGGACAGGGTGGGACAATGAGCAGTTCTTC. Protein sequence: CASSYLGTGWDNEQFF.

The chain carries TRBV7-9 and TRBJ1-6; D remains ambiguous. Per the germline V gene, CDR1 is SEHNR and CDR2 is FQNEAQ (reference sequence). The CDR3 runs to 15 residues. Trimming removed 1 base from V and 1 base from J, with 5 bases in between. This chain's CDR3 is CASSLEVSYNSPLHF. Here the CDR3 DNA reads TGTGCCAGCAGCTTAGAGGTTTCCTATAATTCACCCCTCCACTTT.

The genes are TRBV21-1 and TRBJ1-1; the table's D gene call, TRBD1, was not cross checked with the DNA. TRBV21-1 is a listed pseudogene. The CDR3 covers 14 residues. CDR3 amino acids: CASIVGQENTEAFF. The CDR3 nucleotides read TGTGCCAGCATAGTTGGGCAGGAGAACACTGAAGCTTTCTTT.

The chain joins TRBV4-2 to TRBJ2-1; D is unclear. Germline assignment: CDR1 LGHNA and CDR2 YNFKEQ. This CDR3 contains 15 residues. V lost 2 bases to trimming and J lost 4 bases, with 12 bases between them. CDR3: CASSQLLKEYNEQFF. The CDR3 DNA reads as TGTGCCAGCAGCCAACTACTTAAAGAGTACAATGAGCAGTTCTTC.

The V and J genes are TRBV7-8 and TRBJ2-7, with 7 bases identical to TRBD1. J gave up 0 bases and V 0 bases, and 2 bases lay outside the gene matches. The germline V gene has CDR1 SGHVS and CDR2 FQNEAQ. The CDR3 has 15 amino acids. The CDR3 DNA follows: TGTGCCAGCAGCTTAGCCGACAGGGACTCCTACGAGCAGTACTTC. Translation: CASSLADRDSYEQYF. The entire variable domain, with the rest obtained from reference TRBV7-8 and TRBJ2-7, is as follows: GAGVSQSPRYKVAKRGQDVALRCDPISGHVSLFWYQQALGQGPEFLTYFQNEAQLDKSGLPSDRFFAERPEGSVSTLKIQRTQQEDSAVYLCASSLADRDSYEQYFGPGTRLTVT.

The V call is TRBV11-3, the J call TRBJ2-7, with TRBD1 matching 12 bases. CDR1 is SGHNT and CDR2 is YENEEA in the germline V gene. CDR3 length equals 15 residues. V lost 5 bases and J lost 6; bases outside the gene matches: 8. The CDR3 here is CASSPSGTGGGEQYF. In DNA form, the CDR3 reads TGTGCCAGCAGCCCTTCCGGGACAGGGGGCGGCGAGCAGTACTTC.

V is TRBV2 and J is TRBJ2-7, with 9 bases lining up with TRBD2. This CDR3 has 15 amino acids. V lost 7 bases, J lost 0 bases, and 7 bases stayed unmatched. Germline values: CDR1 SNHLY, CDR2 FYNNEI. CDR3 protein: CASISAGGSSYEQYF. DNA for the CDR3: TGTGCCAGCATTTCGGCGGGGGGGAGCTCCTACGAGCAGTACTTC.

CDR3 sequence: CASSESVRPEAFF. CDR3 coding DNA: TGCGCCAGCAGTGAGTCCGTACGGCCTGAAGCTTTCTTT. The chain couples TRBV10-2 to TRBJ1-1; D gene uncertain. The germline CDR1 and CDR2 sequences are WSHSY and SAAADI. V lost 0 bases and J 6 bases, leaving 8 bases between the germline ends. The CDR3 spans 13 residues.

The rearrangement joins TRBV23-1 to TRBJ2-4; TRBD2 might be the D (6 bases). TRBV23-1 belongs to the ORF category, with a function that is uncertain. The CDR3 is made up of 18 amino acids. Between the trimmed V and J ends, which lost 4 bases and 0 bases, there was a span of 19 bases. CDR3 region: CASSRSTPGVLAKNIQYF. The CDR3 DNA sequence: TGCGCCAGCAGTCGATCAACCCCGGGGGTGCTAGCCAAAAACATTCAGTACTTC.

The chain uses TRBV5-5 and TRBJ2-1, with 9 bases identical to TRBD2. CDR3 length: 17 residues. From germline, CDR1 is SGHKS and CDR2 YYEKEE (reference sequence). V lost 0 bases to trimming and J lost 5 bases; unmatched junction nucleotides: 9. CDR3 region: CASSLVPGLARDNEQFF. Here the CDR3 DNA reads TGTGCCAGCAGCTTGGTCCCAGGACTAGCGAGAGACAATGAGCAGTTCTTC.

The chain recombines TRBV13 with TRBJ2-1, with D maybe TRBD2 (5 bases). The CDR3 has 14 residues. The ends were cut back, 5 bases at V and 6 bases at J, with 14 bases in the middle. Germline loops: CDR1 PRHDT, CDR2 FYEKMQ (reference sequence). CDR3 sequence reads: CASSPIGLSNEQFF. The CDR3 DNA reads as TGTGCCAGCAGCCCAATTGGACTCAGCAATGAGCAGTTCTTC.

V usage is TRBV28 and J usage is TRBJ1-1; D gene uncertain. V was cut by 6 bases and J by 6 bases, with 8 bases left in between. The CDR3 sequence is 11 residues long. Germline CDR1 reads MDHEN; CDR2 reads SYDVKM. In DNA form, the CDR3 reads TGTGCCAGCAGATTCCGGGCTGAAGCTTTCTTT. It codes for CASRFRAEAFF.

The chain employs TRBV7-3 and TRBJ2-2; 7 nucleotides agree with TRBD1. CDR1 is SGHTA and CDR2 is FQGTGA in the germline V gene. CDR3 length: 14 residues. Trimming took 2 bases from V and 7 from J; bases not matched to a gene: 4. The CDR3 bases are TGTGCCAGCAGCTTAGACAGGGCGAACGGGGAGCTGTTTTTT. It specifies CASSLDRANGELFF.

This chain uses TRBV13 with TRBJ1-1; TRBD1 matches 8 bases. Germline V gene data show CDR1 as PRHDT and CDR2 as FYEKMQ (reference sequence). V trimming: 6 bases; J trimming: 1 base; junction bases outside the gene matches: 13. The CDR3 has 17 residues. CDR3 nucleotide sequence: TGTGCCAGCAGTCAGGGGGCACAGGGGCACGGGAACACTGAAGCTTTCTTT. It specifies CASSQGAQGHGNTEAFF. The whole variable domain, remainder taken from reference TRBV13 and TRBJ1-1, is AAGVIQSPRHLIKEKRETATLKCYPIPRHDTVYWYQQGPGQDPQFLISFYEKMQSDKGSIPDRFSAQQFSDYHSELNMSSLELGDSALYFCASSQGAQGHGNTEAFFGQGTRLTVV.

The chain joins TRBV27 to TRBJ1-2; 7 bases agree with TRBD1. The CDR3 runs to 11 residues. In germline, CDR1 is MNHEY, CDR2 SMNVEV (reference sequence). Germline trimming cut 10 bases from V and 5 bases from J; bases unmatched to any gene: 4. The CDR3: CAIRGPYGYTF. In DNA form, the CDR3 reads TGTGCCATTAGGGGGCCGTATGGCTACACCTTC.

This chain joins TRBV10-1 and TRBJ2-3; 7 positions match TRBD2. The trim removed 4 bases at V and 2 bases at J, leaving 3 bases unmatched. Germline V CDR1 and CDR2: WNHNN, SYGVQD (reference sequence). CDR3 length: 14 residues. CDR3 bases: TGCGCCAGCAGTGCTAGCGGCCTCACAGATACGCAGTATTTT. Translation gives CASSASGLTDTQYF.